These T cell receptor beta chains were read from a single sample in a study of cytomegalovirus exposure and HLA in healthy donors. Sequencing was performed with immunoSEQ multiplex PCR; in TCRdb, only in-frame clones are kept and a portion is missing. The table records about 140,000 clones, over 70% of them present only once. Source material: PBMCs. These receptors were obtained from a male donor in good health and CMV-seronegative. The conserved cysteine and the conserved F or W are not part of the CDR3 here. Fields, in order: V gene, J gene, CDR3 protein.

V: TRBV10-3; J: TRBJ1-2; CDR3: AISEVPGINYGYT
V: TRBV2; J: TRBJ1-5; CDR3: ASGSLSNQPQH
V: TRBV5-4; J: TRBJ2-2; CDR3: ASSFTSVPGELF
V: TRBV9; J: TRBJ1-2; CDR3: ASSVAAGYGYT
V: TRBV7-2; J: TRBJ2-5; CDR3: ASSLGGLAGGITETQY
V: TRBV10-3; J: TRBJ1-4; CDR3: AISVDSLNEKLF
V: TRBV6-5; J: TRBJ1-1; CDR3: ASWRDTEAF
V: TRBV5-6; J: TRBJ1-5; CDR3: ASSLFQGVDQPQH
V: TRBV29-1; J: TRBJ1-1; CDR3: SVVGEGNLAF
V: TRBV7-6; J: TRBJ2-1; CDR3: ASSLVAGVIYEQF
V: TRBV28; J: TRBJ2-7; CDR3: ASRTGTSEQY
V: TRBV19; J: TRBJ1-1; CDR3: ASSSRPDGKEL
V: TRBV7-9; J: TRBJ1-2; CDR3: ASSSGTPWGYT
V: TRBV29-1; J: TRBJ2-1; CDR3: SVEAPQGASDEQF
V: TRBV5-1; J: TRBJ2-5; CDR3: ASSSPAGARIHQETQY
V: TRBV15; J: TRBJ2-5; CDR3: ATSSTSGGPPGTQY
V: TRBV5-1; J: TRBJ2-2; CDR3: ASSLTFTGDKGTGELF
V: TRBV4-1; J: TRBJ2-5; CDR3: ASSPTQGYQETQY
V: TRBV7-3; J: TRBJ2-1; CDR3: ASSDSFRSYNEQF
V: TRBV30; J: TRBJ1-3; CDR3: AWSVSTGNTIY
V: TRBV5-1; J: TRBJ2-2; CDR3: ASSLVRTVGELF
V: TRBV5-1; J: TRBJ1-2; CDR3: ASSSVTDYGYT
V: TRBV6-5; J: TRBJ2-1; CDR3: ASSPGQFNEQF
V: TRBV25-1; J: TRBJ2-1; CDR3: ASSEYRRASSYNEQF
V: TRBV7-3; J: TRBJ1-1; CDR3: ASSLTFREVPF
V: TRBV6-1; J: TRBJ2-1; CDR3: ASSEASMRGEQF
V: TRBV7-6; J: TRBJ2-7; CDR3: ASSSDRDKYSEQY
V: TRBV5-1; J: TRBJ2-3; CDR3: ASSHTNLAGREKDTQY
V: TRBV4-1; J: TRBJ1-5; CDR3: TSSQGPNSNQPQH
V: TRBV19; J: TRBJ1-1; CDR3: ASSIGQTEAF
V: TRBV4-2; J: TRBJ2-5; CDR3: ASSQGGISGEQY
V: TRBV5-6; J: TRBJ1-3; CDR3: ASSLALLGQSPGNTIY
V: TRBV25-1; J: TRBJ1-2; CDR3: ASTRTGGGIGYT
V: TRBV29-1; J: TRBJ2-3; CDR3: SVEIAGGRSTDTQY
V: TRBV5-1; J: TRBJ2-7; CDR3: ASSSRLAATYEQY
V: TRBV4-1; J: TRBJ2-4; CDR3: ASSPPGWEIAKNIQY
V: TRBV5-1; J: TRBJ2-5; CDR3: ASSSGQGEETQY
V: TRBV18; J: TRBJ2-3; CDR3: ASSPWGGTDTQY
V: TRBV4-2; J: TRBJ1-2; CDR3: ASSQDRGQGARYGYT
V: TRBV6-5; J: TRBJ1-2; CDR3: ASSYSPGRYGYT
V: TRBV5-5; J: TRBJ2-3; CDR3: ASSFREGDTQY
V: TRBV5-6; J: TRBJ1-6; CDR3: ASSLMTGDNSPLH
V: TRBV7-8; J: TRBJ2-7; CDR3: ASSLEQASYEQY
V: TRBV9; J: TRBJ1-1; CDR3: ASSAIPTGGTEAF
V: TRBV5-1; J: TRBJ2-3; CDR3: ASSLLDTQY
V: TRBV5-1; J: TRBJ1-2; CDR3: ASSLGTSGGTSSGYT
V: TRBV9; J: TRBJ2-7; CDR3: ASSAGTAYEQY
V: TRBV6-6; J: TRBJ1-5; CDR3: ASSYEPGERRQPQH
V: TRBV29-1; J: TRBJ1-2; CDR3: SVAAGDYGYT
V: TRBV5-1; J: TRBJ2-1; CDR3: ASSVLAGREDEQF
V: TRBV13; J: TRBJ2-3; CDR3: ASGRSSGGVTDTQY
V: TRBV11-3; J: TRBJ2-2; CDR3: ASTQRGDTGELF
V: TRBV14; J: TRBJ2-4; CDR3: ASSQFEVGAKNIQY
V: TRBV6-5; J: TRBJ2-2; CDR3: ASFNGGNTGELF
V: TRBV15; J: TRBJ2-1; CDR3: ATSRLTSGGLNEQF